The clone carrying this T cell receptor beta chain was detected only once. Sequenced by immunoSEQ multiplex PCR; TCRdb stores in-frame clones only, minus some. Among roughly 240,000 clones listed, 86% were seen once. This specimen comes from a study of blood T cell repertoires in COVID-19. The sample taken for sequencing was peripheral blood. The sequence was obtained from a man aged 18 to 29 with active or convalescent COVID-19.

The CDR3 nucleotides are TGCGCCAGCAGCCCCTTACGGGGGGCAGCTGAAAAACTGTTTTTT. As protein: CASSPLRGAAEKLFF. V is TRBV5-1 and J is TRBJ1-4; D possibly corresponds to TRBD1 (6 bases). The CDR3 has 15 residues. Germline CDR1 is SGHRS and CDR2 is YFSETQ. Trimming took 4 bases from V and 7 from J, leaving 17 bases between them.